A single sample gave rise to the 29 T cell receptor beta chains below, sequenced in a study of early T cells in non-severe SARS-CoV-2 infection. Using its own MiXCR run on the 5' RACE reads, TCRdb lists one record per CDR3 protein. This table has 25,000 to 30,000 distinct CDR3 sequences, about 5% appearing once. The material sequenced was whole blood. The receptors shown here come from an adult who was a healthcare worker with PCR-confirmed SARS-CoV-2 infection or an uninfected control (not recorded which).

By proportion, this clonotype is medium-sized. The chain uses TRBV29-1 and TRBJ2-5, with D tentatively TRBD1 or TRBD2 (5 bases each). CDR1 SQVTM and CDR2 ANQGSEA come from the germline V gene. Between the trimmed V and J ends, which lost 4 bases and 3 bases, there was a span of 9 bases. The CDR3 consists of 12 residues. The CDR3 region is CSVVRGEETQYF. The DNA of the CDR3 is TGCAGCGTTGTCCGAGGGGAAGAGACCCAGTACTTC.

The V and J genes are TRBV29-1 and TRBJ2-2, with TRBD2 matching 9 bases. V dropped 4 bases and J dropped 4; count of bases not matched to a gene: 4. This CDR3 is 14 amino acids long. Germline assignment: CDR1 SQVTM and CDR2 ANQGSEA. Here the CDR3 DNA reads TGCAGCGTTGTAGCGGGAGAGGGCACCGGGGAGCTGTTTTTT. It translates to CSVVAGEGTGELFF.

This clonotype showed up many times. This sequence joins TRBV5-1 and TRBJ2-3, with D uncertain. Trimming left V 3 bases short and J 2 bases short, with 7 bases between. This CDR3 spans 13 amino acids. The germline V gene has CDR1 SGHRS and CDR2 YFSETQ. The DNA of the CDR3 is TGCGCCAGCAGCTCAGCCCCCACAGATACGCAGTATTTT. This translates into CASSSAPTDTQYF.

This clonotype was seen at least ten times. V usage is TRBV29-1 and J usage is TRBJ2-5, with a tentative D call TRBD1 (5 bases). CDR1 SQVTM and CDR2 ANQGSEA come from the germline V gene. The CDR3 totals 11 residues. Here the CDR3 reads CSYRLQETQYF. DNA for the CDR3: TGCAGTTACAGGCTACAAGAGACCCAGTACTTC.

This clonotype was seen ten or more times. The chain is built from TRBV7-6 and TRBJ2-5, with 9 bases that match TRBD1. Germline V CDR1 and CDR2: SGHVS, FNYEAQ. This CDR3 comprises 13 residues. Germline trimming cut 6 bases from V and 5 bases from J; bases unmatched to any gene: 4. The CDR3 loop reads CASRGTGNETQYF. CDR3 DNA: TGTGCCAGCAGGGGGACAGGGAACGAGACCCAGTACTTC.

At least ten counts were recorded for this clonotype. This chain joins TRBV29-1 and TRBJ1-1, with D unclear. Germline V gives CDR1 SQVTM, CDR2 ANQGSEA. This CDR3 comprises 13 residues. V was trimmed by 7 bases and J by 1 base, leaving 13 bases between them. CDR3 coding DNA: TGCAGCGCCGGACTTCTGAAGAACACTGAAGCTTTCTTT. Encoded protein: CSAGLLKNTEAFF.

This clonotype was counted many times. This chain joins TRBV29-1 and TRBJ1-2; no reliable D call. From germline, CDR1 is SQVTM and CDR2 ANQGSEA. The ends were cut back, 7 bases at V and 3 bases at J, with 9 bases in the middle. The CDR3 is made up of 11 amino acids. CDR3 in DNA: TGCAGCGGATACAGTGACTATGGCTACACCTTC. Translation gives CSGYSDYGYTF.

This clonotype was found a few times. The V and J genes are TRBV13 and TRBJ2-7, with D possibly being TRBD1 or TRBD2 (6 bases each). From germline, CDR1 is PRHDT and CDR2 FYEKMQ (reference sequence). CDR3 length equals 13 residues. Trimming shortened V by 2 bases and J by 2 bases, and 7 bases separated the two germline ends. For the CDR3, the DNA is TGTGCCAGCAGCTTAAGGGGGGCCTACGAGCAGTACTTC. This gives the protein CASSLRGAYEQYF.

This clonotype showed up many times. The V and J genes are TRBV6-1 and TRBJ2-3; TRBD2 matches 11 bases. This CDR3 has 15 amino acids. CDR1 and CDR2 from the germline V gene are MNHNS and SASEGT. V lost 2 bases, J lost 4 bases, and 2 bases stayed unmatched. CDR3 nucleotides: TGTGCCAGCAGTGAAACTAGCGGGAGTTCAGATACGCAGTATTTT. This gives the protein CASSETSGSSDTQYF.

In this sample, this clonotype turned up many times. The chain uses TRBV7-9 and TRBJ1-1; D not certain. V gave up 1 base and J gave up 4 bases, with 1 base separating them. In germline, CDR1 is SEHNR, CDR2 FQNEAQ (reference sequence). The CDR3 loop spans 11 amino acids. The CDR3 loop is CASSLVTEAFF. DNA of the CDR3: TGTGCCAGCAGCTTAGTCACTGAAGCTTTCTTT.

This clonotype is medium-sized within its sample. This chain connects TRBV20-1 to TRBJ2-1; TRBD2 aligns across 13 bases. The length of the CDR3 is 18 residues. V gave up 0 bases and J gave up 7 bases; unmatched junction bases: 12. Germline V lookup: CDR1 DFQATT, CDR2 SNEGSKA (reference sequence). The CDR3 protein is CSARDPRIPGLAGNEQFF. The CDR3 nucleotides are TGCAGTGCTAGAGACCCCAGAATACCGGGACTAGCGGGAAATGAGCAGTTCTTC.

V gene TRBV5-1 combines with J gene TRBJ2-1; 7 nucleotides match TRBD2. Trimming cost V 2 bases and J 9 bases; bases outside gene matches: 5. The CDR3 is 13 residues long. Germline V CDR1 and CDR2: SGHRS, YFSETQ. The CDR3 loop is CASSLGLVGEQFF. The CDR3 DNA is TGCGCCAGCAGCTTAGGACTAGTGGGTGAGCAGTTCTTC.

This clonotype was detected a few times. The chain carries TRBV6-1 and TRBJ2-1, with D hard to call. Per germline, CDR1 MNHNS and CDR2 SASEGT. The CDR3 totals 13 residues. V gave up 3 bases and J gave up 10 bases, with 13 bases separating them. This chain's CDR3 is CASSDIKGWEQFF. DNA for the CDR3: TGTGCCAGCAGTGATATTAAGGGTTGGGAGCAGTTCTTC.

Only a few counts were recorded for this clonotype. V is TRBV2 and J is TRBJ1-6; D might be TRBD1 (6 bases). The CDR3 is made up of 15 amino acids. Germline V gene data show CDR1 as SNHLY and CDR2 as FYNNEI. V lost 8 bases and J 10 bases, leaving 21 bases between the germline ends. The CDR3 loop reads CASQIYNPGGSPLHF. Written as DNA, the CDR3 is TGTGCCAGCCAAATCTATAACCCCGGGGGCTCACCCCTCCACTTT.

This clonotype was recorded at least ten times. This chain connects TRBV11-2 to TRBJ1-1; TRBD1 matches 12 bases. CDR1 and CDR2 (germline): SGHAT, FQNNGV. The CDR3 is 15 amino acids. The junction had 4 bases not matched to a gene; V was cut back by 5 bases and J by 3 bases. The CDR3 nucleotides read TGTGCCAGCAGCCCAGGGACAGGGGGCTACACTGAAGCTTTCTTT. Its translation: CASSPGTGGYTEAFF.

This clonotype was seen repeatedly, ten times or more. The chain carries TRBV7-2 and TRBJ2-4; D might be TRBD1 (5 bases). The germline gives CDR1 SGHTA, CDR2 FQGNSA. This CDR3 is 14 amino acids long. Trimming removed 2 bases at V and 6 bases at J, with 11 bases between. DNA for the CDR3: TGTGCCAGCAGCTTATCCAGGGATATAAACATTCAGTACTTC. The encoded protein is CASSLSRDINIQYF.

The chain carries TRBV29-1 and TRBJ1-1; D perhaps matches TRBD1 (5 bases). CDR3 length: 14 residues. The V and J ends lost 2 bases and 3 bases respectively, with 13 bases between them. Germline lookup yields CDR1 SQVTM and CDR2 ANQGSEA. The CDR3 is CSVELNVGDTEAFF. In nucleotides, the CDR3 is TGCAGCGTTGAACTAAATGTGGGGGACACTGAAGCTTTCTTT.

This clonotype has at least ten counts. The J gene is TRBJ2-2, the V gene TRBV6-6, with D possibly being TRBD1 (5 bases). This CDR3 comprises 15 residues. V was pared by 5 bases and J by 2 bases, with 12 bases between. The germline V gene has CDR1 MNHNY and CDR2 SVGAGI (reference sequence). The CDR3 here is CASSTVDSNTGELFF. As DNA, the CDR3 is TGTGCCAGCAGTACGGTTGACAGTAACACCGGGGAGCTGTTTTTT.

This clonotype has at least ten counts. The chain links TRBV20-1 to TRBJ2-2; D possibly corresponds to TRBD2 (5 bases). The germline V gene encodes CDR1 DFQATT and CDR2 SNEGSKA (reference sequence). The germline V and J ends were trimmed by 0 bases and 0 bases, with 11 bases remaining between them. The CDR3 runs 16 residues. The CDR3 DNA sequence: TGCAGTGCTAGAGATTTCGGAGGACCGAACACCGGGGAGCTGTTTTTT. Its protein product is CSARDFGGPNTGELFF.

By its share, this clonotype is medium-sized (0.01 to 0.1%). This chain joins TRBV28 and TRBJ2-1; a weak D match, TRBD1 (6 bases). This CDR3 has 15 residues. Germline lookup yields CDR1 MDHEN and CDR2 SYDVKM. V was shortened by 3 bases and J by 5 bases, with 14 bases between the two germline ends. DNA for the CDR3: TGTGCCAGCAGTTTCTGGGGGCGGGCAGACAATGAGCAGTTCTTC. It yields the protein CASSFWGRADNEQFF.

A few counts support this clonotype. J is TRBJ1-2 and V is TRBV30; D possibly corresponds to TRBD1 (5 bases). This CDR3 is built from 13 residues. Germline V CDR1 and CDR2: GTSNPN, SVGIG (reference sequence). V was clipped by 3 bases and J by 5 bases, with 13 bases between them. CDR3 DNA: TGTGCCTGGAGGGGGGACCGATCTTATGGCTACACCTTC. Amino acid sequence: CAWRGDRSYGYTF. The full variable domain, with the rest looked up from reference TRBV30 and TRBJ1-2, is SQTIHQWPATLVQPVGSPLSLECTVEGTSNPNLYWYRQAAGRGLQLLFYSVGIGQISSEVPQNLSASRPQDRQFILSSKKLLLSDSGFYLCAWRGDRSYGYTFGSGTRLTVV.

This clonotype was picked up a small number of times. The chain uses TRBV20-1 and TRBJ2-1; D is possibly TRBD1 or TRBD2 (5 bases each). The CDR3 has 12 residues. The ends were cut back, 5 bases at V and 12 bases at J, with 17 bases in the middle. Germline-derived CDR1 and CDR2 are DFQATT and SNEGSKA (reference sequence). The CDR3 loop is CSAHDSPGMQFF. CDR3 DNA: TGCAGTGCTCACGACAGCCCGGGGATGCAGTTCTTC.

This clonotype was seen at least ten times. The chain is built from TRBV6-5 and TRBJ1-6, with a possible D match to TRBD1 (5 bases). Germline V gene lookup returns CDR1 MNHEY and CDR2 SVGAGI. The V gene lost 7 bases and the J gene lost 11 bases, with 18 bases spanning the gap. The CDR3 is 14 amino acids. Here the CDR3 reads CASTESGNGTPLHF. CDR3 nucleotide sequence: TGTGCCAGCACTGAGTCAGGGAATGGGACACCCCTCCACTTT.

The rearrangement joins TRBV12-3 or TRBV12-4 to TRBJ2-3; 8 positions match TRBD2. The CDR3 extends over 15 amino acids. V trimming: 6 bases; J trimming: 3 bases; junction bases outside the gene matches: 8. DNA for the CDR3: TGTGCCAGCAGATCCGGGGGGGGCCGTACAGATACGCAGTATTTT. This gives the protein CASRSGGGRTDTQYF.

The V call is TRBV19, the J call TRBJ1-5, with 10 bases matching TRBD1. The CDR3 runs to 15 residues. Germline V gene data show CDR1 as LNHDA and CDR2 as SQIVND (reference sequence). J lost 5 bases, V lost 6 bases, and 7 bases had no gene match. The CDR3 protein is CASRPGTGVHQPQHF. CDR3 sequence (DNA): TGTGCCAGTAGACCCGGGACAGGGGTGCATCAGCCCCAGCATTTT. The whole variable domain, filled in from reference TRBV19 and TRBJ1-5, reads DGGITQSPKYLFRKEGQNVTLSCEQNLNHDAMYWYRQDPGQGLRLIYYSQIVNDFQKGDIAEGYSVSREKKESFPLTVTSAQKNPTAFYLCASRPGTGVHQPQHFGDGTRLSIL.

This clonotype was counted at least ten times. The V gene is TRBV2, the J gene TRBJ2-7; TRBD2 aligns across 7 bases. The CDR3 length is 15 residues. Germline V gene data show CDR1 as SNHLY and CDR2 as FYNNEI. V dropped 4 bases and J dropped 5; count of bases not matched to a gene: 11. CDR3 protein: CASSVGSGAYDEQYF. The CDR3 DNA follows: TGTGCCAGCAGTGTAGGAAGCGGGGCTTACGACGAGCAGTACTTC.

The sample holds many counts of this clonotype. The V call is TRBV4-2, the J call TRBJ2-5, with TRBD1 matching 9 bases. Trimming cost V 0 bases and J 2 bases; bases outside gene matches: 4. The CDR3 is made up of 16 amino acids. The germline CDR1 and CDR2 sequences are LGHNA and YNFKEQ. The CDR3 DNA is TGTGCCAGCAGCCAAGATCCGGACAGGGGTCAAGAGACCCAGTACTTC. Protein product: CASSQDPDRGQETQYF.

This clonotype has a count of ten or more. V usage is TRBV13 and J usage is TRBJ1-1, with a weak D call TRBD1 (6 bases). Deletions cut 4 bases from V and 2 bases from J, with 14 bases between. The CDR3 loop spans 15 amino acids. CDR1 is PRHDT and CDR2 is FYEKMQ in the germline V gene (reference sequence). The chain's CDR3 is CASSSEGGKNTEAFF. CDR3 in DNA: TGTGCCAGCAGCTCCGAGGGGGGAAAAAACACTGAAGCTTTCTTT.

This clonotype occurred many times. The rearrangement links TRBV18 to TRBJ1-2; D unclear. Looked up from germline, CDR1 is KGHSH and CDR2 is LQKENI. This CDR3 spans 13 amino acids. V was cut by 6 bases and J by 0 bases, with 8 bases left in between. CDR3: CASSPGPNYGYTF. The CDR3 bases are TGTGCCAGCTCGCCCGGTCCTAACTATGGCTACACCTTC.